This T cell receptor (beta chain) is drawn from a study of CD4 T cells in lung cancer (dated 2019 in TCRdb). In the study overall: To find responses to candidate mutation-encoded neoepitopes, the study screened blood T cells from NSCLC patients and isolated neoantigen-specific CD4+ T-cell clones and TCRs. TCRB deep sequencing tracked the frequency of neoantigen-specific clonotypes in tumor resections, non-adjacent lung and cultured T-cell products. Aged 60 to 69 when blood was donated, the resected patients, most of whom were former smokers, had either lung adenocarcinoma or squamous cell carcinoma. Treatments received by the patients before blood donation included platinum chemotherapy, and some patients received nivolumab or pembrolizumab. What the study reported, not specific to this receptor: Some blood-derived responses might reflect in vitro priming of naive T cells or cross-reactivity rather than memory responses to the cancer. Nonspecific IFNgamma producers of unknown purity were included among IFNgamma-sorted cells, so expanded lines were found to range from monoclonal to oligoclonal.

There are 15 amino acids in the CDR3, from cysteine to phenylalanine inclusive. Left in the record is the CDR3 DNA by itself, 45 bases read in frame from the first base. The CDR1 and CDR2 encoded by the germline V gene (reference sequence) are SEHNR and FQNEAQ. The junction shows trimming of 5 bases on V and 5 bases on J, and the gene matches do not reach 7 bases of it. Preparation of the library involved the immunoSEQ multiplex PCR assay. Qiagen DNeasy or QIAamp micro DNA kits were used to isolate DNA, and the Adaptive Biotechnology human TCRB sequencing kit was used to sequence TCRB. An Illumina MiSeq was used to sequence the TCRB libraries. The authors processed their data as follows. The kit provider's software was used to analyze TCRB sequence data, and Fisher's exact test was used to test clonotype templates for tumor enrichment. TCRdb carries this immuneACCESS record with in-frame sequences only. Its versions omit some clonotypes, under half of them owing to an unresolved V gene in the studies checked, with the rest unexplained. That table is the source of V, J and clone size, and D and trimming were worked out from the DNA. This sample has 1,500 to 2,000 clones in its table, and 60% to 85% of those were observed once. About 5.3% of the sample goes to the ten largest clones.

PBMCs were stimulated for less than 15 days with mutant 27-mer peptides plus IL21, IL7, IL15 and IL2 and were then restimulated with peptide-pulsed autologous B cells. After restimulation with peptide-pulsed B cells, live IFNgamma-secreting T cells were sorted by cytokine capture on a FACS Aria2. Sorted cells were expanded for about 12 to 20 days at limiting dilution, 3 or 10 cells per well, with irradiated allogeneic PBMCs, phytohemagglutinin and IL2. Peripheral blood samples or leukapheresis products were obtained from the patients. Antigen specificity of expanded lines was screened by IFNgamma ELISA against autologous B cells pulsed with mutant peptides. In the case of this clone: Its specific antigen is unknown. Nothing much larger sits one base from this clone, and base qualities are not available.

The sample comprised a CD4+ T cell line or clone grown in culture. This clonotype originated in a woman aged 55-75 years with non-small cell lung cancer. Some clones in this sample may be carry-over from other donors' samples. The sequence joins TRBV7-9 to TRBJ2-5, with 11 bases aligning to TRBD1. CDR3 sequence: CASSPDRGRRETQYF. The nucleotide sequence reads as follows: TGTGCCAGCAGCCCGGACAGGGGGCGCAGGGAGACCCAGTACTTC.